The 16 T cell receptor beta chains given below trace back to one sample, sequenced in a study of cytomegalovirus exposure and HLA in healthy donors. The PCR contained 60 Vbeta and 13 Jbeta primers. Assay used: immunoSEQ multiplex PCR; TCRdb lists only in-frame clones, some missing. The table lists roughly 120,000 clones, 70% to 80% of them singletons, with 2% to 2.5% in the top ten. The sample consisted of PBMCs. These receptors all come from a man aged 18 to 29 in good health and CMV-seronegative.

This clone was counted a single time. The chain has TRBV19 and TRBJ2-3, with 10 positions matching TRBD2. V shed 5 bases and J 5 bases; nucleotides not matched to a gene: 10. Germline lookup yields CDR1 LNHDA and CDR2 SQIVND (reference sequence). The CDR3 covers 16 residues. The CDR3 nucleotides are TGTGCCAGTAGTTTAGGACTAGCGGAGTCCCTAGATACGCAGTATTTT. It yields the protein CASSLGLAESLDTQYF.

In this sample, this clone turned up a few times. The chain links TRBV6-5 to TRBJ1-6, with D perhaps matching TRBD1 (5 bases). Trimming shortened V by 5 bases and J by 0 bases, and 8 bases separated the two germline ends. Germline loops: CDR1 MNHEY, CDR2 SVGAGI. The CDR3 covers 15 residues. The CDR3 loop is CASSRDSSYNSPLHF. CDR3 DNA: TGTGCCAGCAGTAGAGACAGCTCCTATAATTCACCCCTCCACTTT.

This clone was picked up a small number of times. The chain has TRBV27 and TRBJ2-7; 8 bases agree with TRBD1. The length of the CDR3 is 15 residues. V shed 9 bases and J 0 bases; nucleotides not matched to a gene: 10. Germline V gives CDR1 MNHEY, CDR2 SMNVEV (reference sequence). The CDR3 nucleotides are TGTGCCAGTTCACTGACCGGGACAGGCTCCTACGAGCAGTACGTC. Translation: CASSLTGTGSYEQYV.

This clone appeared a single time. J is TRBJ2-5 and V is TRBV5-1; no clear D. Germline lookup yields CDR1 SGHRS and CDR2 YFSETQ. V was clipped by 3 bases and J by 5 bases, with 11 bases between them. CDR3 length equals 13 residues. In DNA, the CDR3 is TGCGCCAGCAGCTCACAAATCGGGGAGACCCAGTACTTC. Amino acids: CASSSQIGETQYF.

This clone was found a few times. CDR3 sequence (DNA): TGCAGCGTTGTCAGGGGGAACACCGGGGAGCTGTTTTTT. The encoded protein is CSVVRGNTGELFF. V and J are TRBV29-1 and TRBJ2-2, with a possible D match to TRBD1 (6 bases). Deletions cut 4 bases from V and 1 base from J, with 7 bases between. Germline loops: CDR1 SQVTM, CDR2 ANQGSEA. The CDR3 is made up of 13 amino acids.

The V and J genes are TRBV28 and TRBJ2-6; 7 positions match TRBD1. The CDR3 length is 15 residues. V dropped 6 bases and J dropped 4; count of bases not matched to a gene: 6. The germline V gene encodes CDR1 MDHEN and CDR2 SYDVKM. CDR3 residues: CASRETGSGANVLTF. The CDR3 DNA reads TGTGCCAGCAGAGAGACAGGGTCCGGGGCCAACGTCCTGACTTTC.

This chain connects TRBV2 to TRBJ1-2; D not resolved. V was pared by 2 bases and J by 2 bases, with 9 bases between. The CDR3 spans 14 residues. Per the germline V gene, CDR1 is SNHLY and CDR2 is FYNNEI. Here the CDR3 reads CASSEFGGNYGYTF. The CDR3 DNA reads TGTGCCAGCAGTGAATTCGGCGGAAACTATGGCTACACCTTC.

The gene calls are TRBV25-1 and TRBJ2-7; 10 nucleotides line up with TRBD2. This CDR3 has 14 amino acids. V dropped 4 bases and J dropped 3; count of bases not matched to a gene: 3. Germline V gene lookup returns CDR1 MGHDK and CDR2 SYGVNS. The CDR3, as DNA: TGTGCCAGCAGTGGGACTAGCGGAGTCTACGAGCAGTACTTC. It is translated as CASSGTSGVYEQYF.

The CDR3 sequence is CASSTTRGSSGNTIYF. The CDR3 DNA reads TGTGCCAGCAGTACGACCAGGGGATCCTCTGGAAACACCATATATTTT. The chain is built from TRBV28 and TRBJ1-3, with D possibly being TRBD1 (6 bases). Germline CDR1 reads MDHEN; CDR2 reads SYDVKM. Trimming stripped 5 bases from V and 0 bases from J, with 14 bases between. The CDR3 has 16 residues.

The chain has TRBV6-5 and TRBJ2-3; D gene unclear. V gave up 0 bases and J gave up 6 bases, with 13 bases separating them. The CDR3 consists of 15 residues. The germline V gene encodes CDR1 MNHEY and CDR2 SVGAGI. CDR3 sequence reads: CASSYSVGGVDTQYF. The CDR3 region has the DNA TGTGCCAGCAGTTACTCGGTCGGCGGTGTGGATACGCAGTATTTT.

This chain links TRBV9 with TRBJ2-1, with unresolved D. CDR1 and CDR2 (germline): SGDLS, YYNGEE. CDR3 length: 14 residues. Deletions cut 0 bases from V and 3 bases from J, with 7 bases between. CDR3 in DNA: TGTGCCAGCAGCGTAGTTACGGTCTACAATGAGCAGTTCTTC. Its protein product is CASSVVTVYNEQFF.

The CDR3 protein is CASSPLGAPQETQYF. The CDR3, as DNA: TGCGCCAGCAGCCCATTGGGGGCTCCTCAAGAGACCCAGTACTTC. The chain uses TRBV5-1 and TRBJ2-5, with D possibly being TRBD1 (6 bases). From germline, CDR1 is SGHRS and CDR2 YFSETQ. The CDR3 consists of 15 residues. V lost 4 bases, J lost 2 bases, and 15 bases lay in between.

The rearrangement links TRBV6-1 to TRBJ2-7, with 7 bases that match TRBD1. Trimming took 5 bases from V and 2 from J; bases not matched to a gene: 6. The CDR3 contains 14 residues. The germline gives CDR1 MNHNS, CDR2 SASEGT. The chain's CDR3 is CASSSRDSTYEQYF. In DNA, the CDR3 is TGTGCCAGCAGTTCCCGGGACAGTACCTACGAGCAGTACTTC.

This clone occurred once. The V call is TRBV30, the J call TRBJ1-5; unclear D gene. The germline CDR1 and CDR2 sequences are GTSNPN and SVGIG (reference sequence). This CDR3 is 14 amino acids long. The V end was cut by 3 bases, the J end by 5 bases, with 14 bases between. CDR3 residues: CAWSPGIYDQPQHF. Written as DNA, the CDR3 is TGTGCCTGGAGCCCTGGCATATACGATCAGCCCCAGCATTTT. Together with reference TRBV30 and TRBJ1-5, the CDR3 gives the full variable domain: SQTIHQWPATLVQPVGSPLSLECTVEGTSNPNLYWYRQAAGRGLQLLFYSVGIGQISSEVPQNLSASRPQDRQFILSSKKLLLSDSGFYLCAWSPGIYDQPQHFGDGTRLSIL.

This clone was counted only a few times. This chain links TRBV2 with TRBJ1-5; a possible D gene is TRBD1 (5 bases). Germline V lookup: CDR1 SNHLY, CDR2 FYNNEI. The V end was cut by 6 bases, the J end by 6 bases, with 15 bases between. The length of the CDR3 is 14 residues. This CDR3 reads CASSPGLYSQPQHF. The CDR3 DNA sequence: TGTGCCAGCAGCCCAGGGCTGTATAGTCAGCCCCAGCATTTT.

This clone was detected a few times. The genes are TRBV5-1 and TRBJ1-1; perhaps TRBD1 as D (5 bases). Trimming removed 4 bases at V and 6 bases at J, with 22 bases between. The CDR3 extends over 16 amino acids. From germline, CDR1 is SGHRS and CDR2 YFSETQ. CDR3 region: CASSLGTGDNMSEAFF. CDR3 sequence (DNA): TGCGCCAGCAGCCTTGGGACGGGAGACAACATGTCTGAAGCTTTCTTT.